This T cell receptor beta chain was captured in a study of shared clonotypes between healthy human individuals. The study's findings and limits: All-four-donor shared clonotypes had higher generation probabilities than non-shared clonotypes did. Sampling covered blood only; tissue repertoires likely differ. Among the subsets, naive ones generally showed larger estimated richness than memory ones.

Terminally differentiated effector memory CD45RA+ cells were excluded by CCR7 positive selection of CD45RO-negative cells. The donors, healthy adults who were HIV-negative, had experienced no recent acute infections or vaccinations. About this clone itself: Its antigen is as yet unknown.

This table comes from immunoSEQ multiplex PCR, and its TCRdb copy is limited to in-frame clones, with some not included. Here the sample spans 550,000 to 750,000 clones, 92% being singletons. The germline V gene has CDR1 SGHVS and CDR2 FNYEAQ. The CDR3 extends over 14 amino acids. Trimming cost V 5 bases and J 0 bases, with 8 bases left between them. The rearrangement links TRBV7-6 to TRBJ1-5; D call uncertain. The sequenced sample consisted of naive CD8+ T cells sorted from blood. The sequence derives from a young man in good health. For the CDR3, the DNA is TGTGCCAGCAGCATGTCTTTTAGCAATCAGCCCCAGCATTTT. The encoded protein is CASSMSFSNQPQHF.